The 10 T cell receptor beta chains reported below all come from one sample, sequenced in a study of blood T cell repertoires in COVID-19. TCRdb's table, derived via immunoSEQ multiplex PCR, lists solely in-frame clones and lacks some. The repertoire consists of about 420,000 clones, with approximately 90% occurring once and the leading ten covering roughly 0.76%. Source material: peripheral blood. The receptors were sampled from a man aged 18 to 29 with COVID-19, enrolled during active disease.

The chain recombines TRBV11-3 with TRBJ1-6; 7 bases are a match to TRBD1. This CDR3 is 16 amino acids long. J gave up 3 bases and V 5 bases, and 7 bases lay outside the gene matches. CDR1 is SGHNT, CDR2 YENEEA, per germline. The CDR3 loop reads CASSPRDRIYNSPLHF. In DNA, the CDR3 is TGTGCCAGCAGCCCCCGGGACAGAATCTATAATTCACCCCTCCACTTT.

The chain uses TRBV28 and TRBJ2-4, with D perhaps matching TRBD2 (6 bases). The CDR3 has 12 amino acids. Between the trimmed V and J ends, which lost 2 bases and 10 bases, there was a span of 9 bases. The germline CDR1 and CDR2 sequences are MDHEN and SYDVKM. DNA of the CDR3: TGTGCCAGCAGTTTAGGAGGGCCAATTCAGTACTTC. It translates to CASSLGGPIQYF. The whole variable domain, filled in from reference TRBV28 and TRBJ2-4, reads DVKVTQSSRYLVKRTGEKVFLECVQDMDHENMFWYRQDPGLGLRLIYFSYDVKMKEKGDIPEGYSVSREKKERFSLILESASTNQTSMYLCASSLGGPIQYFGAGTRLSVL.

The genes are TRBV10-2 and TRBJ2-5, with 8 bases matching TRBD2. From germline, CDR1 is WSHSY and CDR2 SAAADI. CDR3 length equals 13 residues. Germline trimming cut 6 bases from V and 10 bases from J; bases unmatched to any gene: 10. The CDR3 loop reads CASRGESGRIQYF. In nucleotides, the CDR3 is TGCGCCAGCAGGGGTGAAAGCGGGAGAATCCAGTACTTC.

The chain recombines TRBV24-1 with TRBJ2-7, with D unclear. Germline CDR1 KGHDR, CDR2 SFDVKD. The CDR3 spans 13 residues. Trimming took off 3 bases at V and 6 bases at J, with 11 bases between the two ends. The CDR3 reads CATSDQRFGEQYF. CDR3 bases: TGTGCCACCAGTGATCAGAGGTTCGGCGAGCAGTACTTC.

This clone was counted once. The V and J genes are TRBV12-5 and TRBJ2-1; 7 positions match TRBD2. After removal of 1 base from V and 7 bases from J, the junction contained 1 base not matched to a gene. This CDR3 region has 13 residues. Germline values: CDR1 LGHNT, CDR2 FRNRAP. In DNA, the CDR3 is TGTGCTAGTGGTTTGGAGGGAGGGAATGAGCAGTTCTTC. Translated: CASGLEGGNEQFF.

CDR3 DNA: TGTGCCAGCTCACCACCCTATACAGGGGGAGATTCACCCCTCCACTTT. It is translated as CASSPPYTGGDSPLHF. This chain joins TRBV18 and TRBJ1-6, with 8 bases lining up with TRBD1. The CDR3 is made up of 16 amino acids. Germline loops: CDR1 KGHSH, CDR2 LQKENI. Trimming removed 0 bases from V and 8 bases from J; junction bases left unmatched: 6.

The rearrangement links TRBV7-3 to TRBJ2-1; 11 nucleotides align to TRBD2. The V and J ends lost 2 bases and 6 bases, in that order; junction bases with no gene match: 3. The CDR3 has 15 amino acids. Germline CDR1 SGHTA, CDR2 FQGTGA. The CDR3 region is CASSLGLAGGNEQFF. In DNA, the CDR3 is TGTGCCAGCAGCTTAGGGCTAGCGGGGGGCAATGAGCAGTTCTTC.

This rearrangement joins TRBV13 to TRBJ1-1; a possible D gene is TRBD1 (6 bases). The CDR3 runs 14 residues. Germline lookup yields CDR1 PRHDT and CDR2 FYEKMQ (reference sequence). V lost 1 base and J lost 0, with 6 bases in between. The CDR3 coding sequence is TGTGCCAGCAGCTTAGACAGGGTGAACACTGAAGCTTTCTTT. It yields the protein CASSLDRVNTEAFF.

With regard to this clone: One end of the junction fails to match germline, which may point to a read error. The chain recombines TRBV7-7 with TRBJ2-1; 14 bases map to TRBD2. This CDR3 comprises 17 residues. In germline, CDR1 is SSHAT, CDR2 FNYEAQ (reference sequence). This chain's CDR3 is CASSATRLAGGHNEQFF. The CDR3 DNA reads as TGTGCTAGCAGCGCGACACGACTAGCGGGAGGGCACAATGAGCAGTTCTTC.

CDR3 DNA: TGTGCCACCAGTATGGGGGGTACGGATGAAAAACTGTTTTTT. Amino acids: CATSMGGTDEKLFF. V and J are TRBV15 and TRBJ1-4; possible D gene TRBD1, 5 bases. This CDR3 has 14 amino acids. V was cut by 6 bases and J by 6 bases, with 14 bases left in between. CDR1 and CDR2 from the germline V gene are LNHNV and YYDKDF (reference sequence).